These 13 T cell receptor beta chains originate from one sample sequenced in a study of T cells in Graves' hyperthyroidism and ophthalmopathy. Regions amplified from RNA transcripts were the TCR beta CDR3 regions. Using the HTBI primer set, a first-round RT-PCR was run on the TCR CDR3. One entry per CDR3 protein results from TCRdb running MiXCR on the multiplex PCR reads. The sample has 210,000 or so distinct CDR3 sequences; 17% are singletons. Sequencing used blood. All receptors come from a man aged 50 or older with Graves' hyperthyroidism.

The chain employs TRBV5-5 and TRBJ1-6; 9 positions match TRBD1. CDR3 length: 15 amino acids. The junction had 5 bases not matched to a gene; V was cut back by 2 bases and J by 8 bases. The germline V gene encodes CDR1 SGHKS and CDR2 YYEKEE (reference sequence). Here the CDR3 reads CASSLTGTGYSPLHF. DNA of the CDR3: TGTGCCAGCAGCTTAACCGGGACAGGGTATTCACCCCTCCACTTT.

In its sample, this clonotype was seen a few times. The rearrangement joins TRBV6-2 or TRBV6-3 to TRBJ2-1, with 12 positions matching TRBD2. J was trimmed by 0 bases and V by 2 bases; bases with no gene match: 23. The CDR3 has 24 residues. CDR1 and CDR2 (germline): MNHEY, SVGEGT. The CDR3 protein is CASSYPAGLAGSRLSKSSYNEQFF. CDR3 nucleotide sequence: TGTGCCAGCAGTTACCCAGCCGGACTAGCGGGATCCCGCCTTTCAAAAAGCTCCTACAATGAGCAGTTCTTC.

This clonotype appeared a few times. This chain connects TRBV6-1 to TRBJ1-4, with a possible D match to TRBD1 (5 bases). The CDR3 extends over 13 amino acids. CDR1 and CDR2 (germline): MNHNS, SASEGT. The V end was cut by 6 bases, the J end by 7 bases, with 12 bases between. Here the CDR3 DNA reads TGTGCCAGCAGCCCAGGGAGTGGTGAAAAACTGTTTTTT. Its protein product is CASSPGSGEKLFF.

This clonotype was seen repeatedly, ten times or more. The CDR3 DNA is TGTGCCAGCAGCCGCGCGGGAGTTGATACGCAGTATTTT. Translation: CASSRAGVDTQYF. The rearrangement uses TRBV6-2 or TRBV6-3 and TRBJ2-3, with TRBD2 identical over 7 bases. CDR3 length: 13 residues. Germline CDR1 MNHEY, CDR2 SVGEGT. V was clipped by 6 bases and J by 6 bases; unmatched bases: 6.

This clonotype has only a few counts. The J gene is TRBJ2-3, the V gene TRBV27; no reliable D call. The CDR3 consists of 18 residues. Germline V CDR1 and CDR2: MNHEY, SMNVEV (reference sequence). V was shortened by 5 bases and J by 2 bases, with 23 bases between the two germline ends. CDR3 nucleotides: TGTGCCAGCAGTACGAACTCTCCCACAGTAGGAGACACAGATACGCAGTATTTT. Amino acid sequence: CASSTNSPTVGDTDTQYF.

This clonotype occurred many times. The chain uses TRBV4-1 and TRBJ1-6; no reliable D call. The V end was cut by 0 bases, the J end by 8 bases, with 14 bases between. This CDR3 spans 16 amino acids. Per germline, CDR1 MGHRA and CDR2 YSYEKL. The CDR3 DNA follows: TGCGCCAGCAGCCAAGAACAGTCACAGTTATATTCACCCCTCCACTTT. Amino acid sequence: CASSQEQSQLYSPLHF.

This clonotype has just a few counts. The V call is TRBV5-5, the J call TRBJ1-2; D remains unclear. Germline loops: CDR1 SGHKS, CDR2 YYEKEE (reference sequence). The CDR3 runs to 13 residues. V was shortened by 0 bases and J by 13 bases, with 16 bases between the two germline ends. CDR3 nucleotide sequence: TGTGCCAGCAGCTTGGCCCCGCGGACCGCCCTCACCTTC. Encoded protein: CASSLAPRTALTF.

This clonotype was detected ten times or more. V gene TRBV10-3 combines with J gene TRBJ2-1, with 8 bases matching TRBD2. Trimming at V came to 6 bases and at J to 0 bases, leaving 7 bases not matched to a gene. Germline lookup yields CDR1 ENHRY and CDR2 SYGVKD. This CDR3 region has 16 residues. The CDR3 protein is CAISESSGGSYNEQFF. As DNA, the CDR3 is TGTGCCATCAGCGAATCGAGCGGGGGCTCCTACAATGAGCAGTTCTTC.

This clonotype came up many times. This chain joins TRBV2 and TRBJ2-1, with 11 bases aligning to TRBD2. The CDR3 loop spans 15 amino acids. Per the germline V gene, CDR1 is SNHLY and CDR2 is FYNNEI. Germline trimming cut 4 bases from V and 6 bases from J; bases unmatched to any gene: 5. In DNA form, the CDR3 reads TGTGCCAGCAGTGTAATAGCGGGAGGGTCCAATGAGCAGTTCTTC. This encodes CASSVIAGGSNEQFF.

This clonotype was seen a single time. The rearrangement links TRBV12-3 or TRBV12-4 to TRBJ1-4, with a possible D match to TRBD1 (6 bases). This CDR3 contains 18 residues. Trimming removed 0 bases at V and 2 bases at J, with 16 bases between. This CDR3 is CASSLAAQGRWTNEKLFF. CDR3 bases: TGTGCCAGCAGTTTAGCGGCCCAGGGGCGGTGGACTAATGAAAAACTGTTTTTT.

The CDR3 here is CASSLGKTSGGGNEQFF. The DNA for the CDR3 is TGCGCCAGCAGCTTGGGAAAGACTAGCGGAGGGGGGAATGAGCAGTTCTTC. The chain uses TRBV5-1 and TRBJ2-1, with 9 nucleotides matching TRBD2. V lost 0 bases and J lost 7; bases outside the gene matches: 11. This CDR3 region has 17 residues. From germline, CDR1 is SGHRS and CDR2 YFSETQ.

As to this clonotype: The germline gene is not matched at one end of the junction; a read error may be the cause. V gene TRBV24-1 combines with J gene TRBJ2-3; TRBD2 is a possible D gene (5 bases). This CDR3 comprises 13 residues. Per germline, CDR1 KGHDR and CDR2 SFDVKD. The chain's CDR3 is CATSDSGTDTQCF. CDR3 bases: TGTGCCACCAGTGATAGCGGCACAGATACGCAGTGTTTT.

Concerning this clonotype itself: A much larger clone sits a single nucleotide away, making a read error possible. The chain couples TRBV6-1 to TRBJ2-7; 12 bases are a match to TRBD2. The V gene's germline CDR1 is MNHNS and CDR2 SASEGT. V gave up 5 bases and J gave up 3 bases; unmatched junction bases: 2. The CDR3 sequence is 14 residues long. The CDR3 bases are TGTGCCAGCAGTCGACTAGCGGGAGACTACGAGCAGTACTTC. It yields the protein CASSRLAGDYEQYF.